This T cell receptor (beta chain) stems from a study of T cell repertoires in ileal Crohn's disease. On the study more broadly: The M6 sample came from neoterminal ileum during colonoscopy after surgery.

Turning to this clone: Its antigen is not known.

Only in-frame clones appear in the TCRdb table, and some are missing; sequencing was by immunoSEQ multiplex PCR. Of roughly 62,000 clones listed, 85% to 90% are singletons. The CDR3 consists of 16 residues. V lost 2 bases, J lost 4 bases, and 9 bases stayed unmatched. Germline CDR1 SGHDT, CDR2 YYEEEE. Regarding time point: neoterminal ileum biopsy at postoperative endoscopy, about 6 months after surgery. Included were adult ileal or ileocolonic Crohn's patients indicated for ileocolonic resection. Study results and caveats: Endoscopy was done a median around 6.4 months after surgery. All patients with clonality above 26.8% had endoscopic recurrence.

Sequencing was done on a sample of ileal tissue. This receptor was identified in an adult with Crohn's disease. The chain has TRBV5-6 and TRBJ2-7, with 10 bases lining up with TRBD1. CDR3 protein: CASSLRGTGANYEQYF. CDR3 coding DNA: TGTGCCAGCAGCTTACGCGGGACAGGGGCCAATTACGAGCAGTACTTC. The whole variable domain, filled in from reference TRBV5-6 and TRBJ2-7, reads DAGVTQSPTHLIKTRGQQVTLRCSPKSGHDTVSWYQQALGQGPQFIFQYYEEEERQRGNFPDRFSGHQFPNYSSELNVNALLLGDSALYLCASSLRGTGANYEQYFGPGTRLTVT.